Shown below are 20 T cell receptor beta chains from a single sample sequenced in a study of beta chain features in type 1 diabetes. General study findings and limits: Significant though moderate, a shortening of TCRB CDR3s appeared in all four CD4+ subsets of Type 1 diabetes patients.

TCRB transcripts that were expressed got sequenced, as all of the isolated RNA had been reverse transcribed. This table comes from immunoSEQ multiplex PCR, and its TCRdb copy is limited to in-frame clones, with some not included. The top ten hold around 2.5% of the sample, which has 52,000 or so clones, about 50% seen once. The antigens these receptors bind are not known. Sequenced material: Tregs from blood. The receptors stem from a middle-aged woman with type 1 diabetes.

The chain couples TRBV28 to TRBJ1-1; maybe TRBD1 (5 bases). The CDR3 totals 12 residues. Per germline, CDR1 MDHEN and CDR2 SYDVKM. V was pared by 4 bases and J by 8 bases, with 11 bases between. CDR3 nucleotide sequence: TGTGCCAGCAGTTCAGGGCCCACCGAAGCTTTCTTT. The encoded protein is CASSSGPTEAFF.

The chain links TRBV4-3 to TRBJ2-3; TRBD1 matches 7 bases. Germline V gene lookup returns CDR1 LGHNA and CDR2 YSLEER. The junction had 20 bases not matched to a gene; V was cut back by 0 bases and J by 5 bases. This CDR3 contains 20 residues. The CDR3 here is CASSQDRGGQSVLSQDTQYF. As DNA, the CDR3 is TGCGCCAGCAGCCAAGATCGAGGGGGACAGTCCGTTTTGTCACAAGATACGCAGTATTTT.

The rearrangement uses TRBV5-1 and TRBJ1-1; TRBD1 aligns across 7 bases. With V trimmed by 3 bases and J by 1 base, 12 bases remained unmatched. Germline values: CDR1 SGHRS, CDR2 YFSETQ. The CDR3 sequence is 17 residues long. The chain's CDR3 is CASSYLGQSISNTEAFF. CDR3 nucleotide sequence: TGCGCCAGCAGCTACCTGGGACAGTCGATCTCGAACACTGAAGCTTTCTTT. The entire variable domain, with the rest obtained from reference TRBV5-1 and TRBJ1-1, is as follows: KAGVTQTPRYLIKTRGQQVTLSCSPISGHRSVSWYQQTPGQGLQFLFEYFSETQRNKGNFPGRFSGRQFSNSRSEMNVSTLELGDSALYLCASSYLGQSISNTEAFFGQGTRLTVV.

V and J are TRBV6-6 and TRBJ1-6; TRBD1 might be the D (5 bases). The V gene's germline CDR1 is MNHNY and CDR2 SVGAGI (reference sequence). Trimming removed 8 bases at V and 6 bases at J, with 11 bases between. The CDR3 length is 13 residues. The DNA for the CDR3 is TGTGCCAGCCAATGGGGGGGTAATTCACCCCTCCACTTT. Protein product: CASQWGGNSPLHF.

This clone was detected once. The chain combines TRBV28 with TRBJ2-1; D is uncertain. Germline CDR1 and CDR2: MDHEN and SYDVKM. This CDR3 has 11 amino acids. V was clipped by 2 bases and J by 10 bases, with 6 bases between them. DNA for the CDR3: TGTGCCAGCAGTTTACCCGAGGAGCAGTTCTTC. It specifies CASSLPEEQFF.

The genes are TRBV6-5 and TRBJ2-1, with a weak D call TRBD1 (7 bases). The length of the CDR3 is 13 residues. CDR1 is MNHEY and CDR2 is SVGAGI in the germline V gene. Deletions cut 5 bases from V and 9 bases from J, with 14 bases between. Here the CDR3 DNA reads TGTGCCAGCAGTCCTACCAGGGGGGCTGAGCAGTTCTTC. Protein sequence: CASSPTRGAEQFF.

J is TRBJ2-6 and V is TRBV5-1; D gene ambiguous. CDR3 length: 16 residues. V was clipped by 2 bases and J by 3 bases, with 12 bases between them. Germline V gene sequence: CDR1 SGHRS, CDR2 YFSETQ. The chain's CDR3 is CASSLTVRGGANVLTF. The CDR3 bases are TGCGCCAGCAGCTTAACGGTACGCGGTGGGGCCAACGTCCTGACTTTC. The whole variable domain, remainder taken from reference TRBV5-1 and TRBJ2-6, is KAGVTQTPRYLIKTRGQQVTLSCSPISGHRSVSWYQQTPGQGLQFLFEYFSETQRNKGNFPGRFSGRQFSNSRSEMNVSTLELGDSALYLCASSLTVRGGANVLTFGAGSRLTVL.

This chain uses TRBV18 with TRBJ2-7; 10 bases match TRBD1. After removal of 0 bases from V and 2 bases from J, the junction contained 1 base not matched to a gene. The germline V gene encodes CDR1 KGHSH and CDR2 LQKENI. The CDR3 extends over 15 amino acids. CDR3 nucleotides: TGTGCCAGCTCACCACCGGGACAGGGGACCTACGAGCAGTACTTC. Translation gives CASSPPGQGTYEQYF.

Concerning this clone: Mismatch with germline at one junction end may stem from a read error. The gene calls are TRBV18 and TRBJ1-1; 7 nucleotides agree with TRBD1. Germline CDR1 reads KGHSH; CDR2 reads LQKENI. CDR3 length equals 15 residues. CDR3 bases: TGTGCCAGCTCCCCACAACAGGGGATTTTCGCTGAAGCTTTCTTT. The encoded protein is CASSPQQGIFAEAFF.

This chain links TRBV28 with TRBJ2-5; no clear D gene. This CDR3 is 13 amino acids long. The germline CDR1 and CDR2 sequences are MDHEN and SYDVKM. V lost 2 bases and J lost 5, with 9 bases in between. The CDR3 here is CASSLIGSETQYF. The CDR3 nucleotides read TGTGCCAGCAGTTTAATCGGGTCGGAGACCCAGTACTTC.

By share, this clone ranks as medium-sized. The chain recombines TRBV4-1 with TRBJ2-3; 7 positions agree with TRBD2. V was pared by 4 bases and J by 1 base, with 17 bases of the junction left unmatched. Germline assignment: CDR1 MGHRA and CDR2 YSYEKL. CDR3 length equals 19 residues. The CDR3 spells CASSPLPPGGVARTDTQYF. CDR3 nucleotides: TGCGCCAGCAGCCCGCTCCCACCGGGGGGAGTAGCCCGCACAGATACGCAGTATTTT.

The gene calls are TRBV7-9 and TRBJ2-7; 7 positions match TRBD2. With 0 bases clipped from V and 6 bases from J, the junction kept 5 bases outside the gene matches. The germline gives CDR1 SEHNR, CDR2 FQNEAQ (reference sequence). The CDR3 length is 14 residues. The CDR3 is CASSLAAGASEQYF. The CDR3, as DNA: TGTGCCAGCAGCTTAGCGGCGGGAGCCAGCGAGCAGTACTTC.

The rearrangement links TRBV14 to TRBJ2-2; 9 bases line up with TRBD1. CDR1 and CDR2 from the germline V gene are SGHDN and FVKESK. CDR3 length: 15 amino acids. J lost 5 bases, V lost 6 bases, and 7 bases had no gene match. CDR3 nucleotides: TGTGCCAGCAGAAAAGGACAGGGGTGGACCGGGGAGCTGTTTTTT. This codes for CASRKGQGWTGELFF.

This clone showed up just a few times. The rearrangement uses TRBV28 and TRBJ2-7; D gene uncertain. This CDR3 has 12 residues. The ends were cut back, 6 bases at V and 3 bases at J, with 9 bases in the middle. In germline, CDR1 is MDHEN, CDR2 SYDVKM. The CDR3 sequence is CASSQVGYEQYF. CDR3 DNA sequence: TGTGCCAGCAGCCAGGTGGGCTACGAGCAGTACTTC.

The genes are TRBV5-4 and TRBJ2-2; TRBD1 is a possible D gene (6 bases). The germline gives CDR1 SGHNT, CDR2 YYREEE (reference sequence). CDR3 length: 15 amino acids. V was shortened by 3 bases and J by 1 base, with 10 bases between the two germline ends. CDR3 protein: CASSSGQRNTGELFF. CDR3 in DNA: TGTGCCAGCAGCTCAGGACAGAGGAACACCGGGGAGCTGTTTTTT.

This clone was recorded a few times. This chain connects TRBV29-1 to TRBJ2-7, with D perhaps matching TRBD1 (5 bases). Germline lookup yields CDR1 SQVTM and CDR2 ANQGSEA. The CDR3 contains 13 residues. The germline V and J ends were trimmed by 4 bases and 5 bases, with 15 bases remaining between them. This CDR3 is CSVATGYRDEQYF. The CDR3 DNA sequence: TGCAGCGTTGCTACAGGTTACCGTGACGAGCAGTACTTC.

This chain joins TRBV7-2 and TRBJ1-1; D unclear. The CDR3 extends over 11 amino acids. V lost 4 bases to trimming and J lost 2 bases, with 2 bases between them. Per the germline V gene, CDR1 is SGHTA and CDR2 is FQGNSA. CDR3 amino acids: CASSSNTEAFF. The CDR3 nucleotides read TGTGCCAGCAGCTCTAACACTGAAGCTTTCTTT.

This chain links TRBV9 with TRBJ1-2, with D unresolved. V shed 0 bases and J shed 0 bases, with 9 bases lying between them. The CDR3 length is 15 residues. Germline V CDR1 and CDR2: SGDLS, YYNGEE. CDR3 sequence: CASSVGEGANYGYTF. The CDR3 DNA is TGTGCCAGCAGCGTAGGAGAGGGAGCTAACTATGGCTACACCTTC.

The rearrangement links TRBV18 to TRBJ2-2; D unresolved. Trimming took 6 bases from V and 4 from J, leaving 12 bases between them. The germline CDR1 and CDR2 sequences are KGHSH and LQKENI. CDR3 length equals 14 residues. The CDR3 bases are TGTGCCAGCTCGCTGGAGTCTAGCACCGGGGAGCTGTTTTTT. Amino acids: CASSLESSTGELFF.

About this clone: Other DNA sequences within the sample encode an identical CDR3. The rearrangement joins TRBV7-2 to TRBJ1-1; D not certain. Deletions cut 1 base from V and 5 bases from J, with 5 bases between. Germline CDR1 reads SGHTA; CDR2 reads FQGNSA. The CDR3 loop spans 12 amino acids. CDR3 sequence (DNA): TGTGCCAGCAGCTTAGTCCGGACTGAAGCTTTCTTT. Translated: CASSLVRTEAFF.